This TCR beta chain stems from a study of OX40 agonist ivuxolimab in advanced cancers. Sequencing was performed with immunoSEQ multiplex PCR; in TCRdb, only in-frame clones are kept and a portion is missing. The sample records under 85,000 clones, around nine tenths being singletons. Of note for this clone: Its specificity is not known.

Study-wide findings and caveats: Certain nonresponders likewise exhibited a low normalized T-cell clonal expansion. Within 6 weeks, CD4+ and CD8+ blood T cells expanded clonally at 0.1 to 3.0 mg/kg.

The ends were cut back, 1 base at V and 9 bases at J, with 9 bases in the middle. Germline CDR1 LNHDA, CDR2 SQIVND (reference sequence). This CDR3 comprises 12 residues. If patients had autoimmune disease history or systemic immunosuppression, they were excluded. At baseline, cycle 4 day 1, and cycle 7 day 1, blood was sampled. The sample in question was CD4+ or CD8+ T cells sorted from blood, obtained in a trial of the OX40 agonist ivuxolimab. The clonotype comes from an adult with an advanced solid tumor such as melanoma, head and neck, liver or kidney cancer. The chain is built from TRBV19 and TRBJ1-1, with D perhaps TRBD1 (5 bases). CDR3 loop: CASSIGREKAFF. The CDR3 DNA reads TGTGCCAGTAGTATAGGCAGGGAGAAAGCTTTCTTT.